This T cell receptor (beta chain) was profiled in a study of long-term antiretroviral therapy in people with HIV. This clone was observed once. Run at survey level, the immunoSEQ assay was version v3.0. What sequencing targeted per sample was about 35,000-55,000 T-cell genomes. The protocol was immunoSEQ multiplex PCR, while the TCRdb copy is restricted to in-frame clones and leaves out a portion. The sample carries 25,000 to 30,000 clones, 80% to 85% recorded once. The V gene lost 6 bases and the J gene lost 2 bases, with 16 bases spanning the gap. There are 15 residues in the CDR3. CDR1 is MNHEY and CDR2 is SMNVEV in the germline V gene (reference sequence).

Sequences were derived from unsorted PBMCs, sampled 0.8 years before starting antiretroviral therapy. This receptor was obtained from a man between 18 and 35 years old with HIV. The chain is built from TRBV27 and TRBJ1-2; D not resolved. CDR3 amino acids: CASRKKGRRNYGYTF. The CDR3 DNA sequence: TGTGCCAGCAGAAAAAAGGGTCGGCGAAACTATGGCTACACCTTC.